Sequencing of this TCR beta chain was carried out in a study of PD-L1 blockade in urothelial cancer. Study details: Anywhere from 0 to 3 prior chemotherapy regimens had been received by patients. Blood gave a median approximately 150,000 T cells. Analysis of the blood was performed 3 weeks (second dose) and 6 weeks after treatment start.

CDR1 and CDR2 (germline): SGDLS, YYNGEE. This CDR3 spans 14 amino acids. The V and J ends lost 3 bases and 5 bases, in that order; junction bases with no gene match: 6. The data were produced by immunoSEQ multiplex PCR, yet TCRdb's version contains in-frame clones alone and is incomplete. The sample has 100,000 to 150,000 clones, roughly 80% seen once. The time point was: pretreatment peripheral blood. Urothelial carcinoma in patients was locally advanced or metastatic. Source: PBMCs, taken around atezolizumab (anti-PD-L1) treatment. This chain connects TRBV9 to TRBJ2-7; TRBD1 matches 9 bases. The source of this sequence is a man aged 50-60 years with urothelial cancer. The CDR3 sequence is CASSEGQGFNEQYF. CDR3 DNA sequence: TGTGCCAGCAGCGAGGGACAGGGATTCAACGAGCAGTACTTC.